The 30 T cell receptor beta chains in this list originate from one sample, sequenced in a study of beta chain features in type 1 diabetes. Study conclusions and caveats: All four CD4+ subsets from Type 1 diabetes patients carried moderately but significantly shorter TCRB CDR3s.

All of the isolated RNA was reverse transcribed, so expressed TCRB transcripts were sequenced. Sequencing used immunoSEQ multiplex PCR; TCRdb keeps in-frame clones, though not all of them. The data hold around 70,000 clones, with just under 50% observed a single time. The antigens for these receptors are not known. Specimen: central memory CD4+ T cells from blood. The receptors were gathered from a man aged 30 to 45 with type 1 diabetes.

This clone showed up just once. The chain joins TRBV5-1 to TRBJ1-6, with D unclear. Germline lookup yields CDR1 SGHRS and CDR2 YFSETQ. The CDR3 has 14 residues. Trimming removed 0 bases from V and 7 bases from J, with 8 bases in between. The CDR3 sequence is CASSLGEPNSPLHF. CDR3 nucleotide sequence: TGCGCCAGCAGCTTGGGGGAGCCAAATTCACCCCTCCACTTT.

V is TRBV5-1 and J is TRBJ2-2; 10 bases match TRBD1. Looked up from germline, CDR1 is SGHRS and CDR2 is YFSETQ. J lost 2 bases, V lost 3 bases, and 7 bases had no gene match. The CDR3 has 17 residues. The CDR3 spells CASSSYRTGGNTGELFF. The CDR3 coding sequence is TGCGCCAGCAGCTCGTATCGGACAGGGGGAAACACCGGGGAGCTGTTTTTT.

The gene calls are TRBV6-5 and TRBJ2-3; TRBD1 is a possible D gene (5 bases). The CDR3 extends over 13 amino acids. The V end lost 2 bases, the J end lost 5 bases, and 8 bases lay between the germline ends. From germline, CDR1 is MNHEY and CDR2 SVGAGI. CDR3 in amino acids: CASSYDRRDTQYF. The CDR3 DNA is TGTGCCAGCAGTTACGACAGACGAGATACGCAGTATTTT.

The chain is built from TRBV6-5 and TRBJ1-6, with 7 bases matching TRBD1. CDR1 is MNHEY, CDR2 SVGAGI, per germline. V lost 6 bases, J lost 7 bases, and 6 bases stayed unmatched. This CDR3 has 14 amino acids. CDR3 sequence reads: CASRGTATNSPLHF. The DNA of the CDR3 is TGTGCCAGCAGAGGGACAGCGACCAATTCACCCCTCCACTTT.

The chain combines TRBV11-3 with TRBJ2-1; 11 nucleotides match TRBD2. CDR1 and CDR2 (germline): SGHNT, YENEEA. The CDR3 length is 15 residues. The J segment lost 7 bases and the V segment lost 4 bases, leaving 6 bases of the junction unmatched. The CDR3 DNA sequence: TGTGCCAGCAGCTCTACTAGCGGGAGTGGAAATGAGCAGTTCTTC. Amino acids: CASSSTSGSGNEQFF.

This clone is a singleton in its sample. This chain links TRBV6-1 with TRBJ2-2; TRBD1 is a possible D gene (6 bases). This CDR3 spans 15 amino acids. CDR1 and CDR2 (germline): MNHNS, SASEGT. The V end was cut by 0 bases, the J end by 7 bases, with 12 bases between. The CDR3 region is CASSEAYGGVGELFF. CDR3 sequence (DNA): TGTGCCAGCAGTGAAGCGTATGGGGGCGTCGGGGAGCTGTTTTTT.

The chain combines TRBV28 with TRBJ2-1, with 14 positions matching TRBD2. CDR3 length: 16 amino acids. V lost 6 bases and J lost 5; bases outside the gene matches: 6. Germline CDR1 and CDR2: MDHEN and SYDVKM. The CDR3 DNA sequence: TGTGCCAGCAGCCCGACTAGCGGGAGGGCGGACAATGAGCAGTTCTTC. Its protein product is CASSPTSGRADNEQFF.

Only a few counts were recorded for this clone. V is TRBV6-1 and J is TRBJ2-1; no clear D. V was trimmed by 2 bases and J by 8 bases, leaving 7 bases between them. There are 12 residues in the CDR3. Looked up from germline, CDR1 is MNHNS and CDR2 is SASEGT. CDR3 DNA sequence: TGTGCCAGCAGTGAAAGTCGGGATGAGCAGTTCTTC. Its protein product is CASSESRDEQFF.

The chain couples TRBV7-9 to TRBJ1-5; D not resolved. The V and J ends lost 1 base and 5 bases respectively, with 6 bases between them. Germline V gives CDR1 SEHNR, CDR2 FQNEAQ (reference sequence). The CDR3 totals 13 residues. The CDR3 loop reads CASSLGPDQPQHF. The CDR3, as DNA: TGTGCCAGCAGCTTAGGTCCAGATCAGCCCCAGCATTTT.

This clone was seen more than once but under ten times. The V gene is TRBV7-9, the J gene TRBJ2-1; D is uncertain. The germline gives CDR1 SEHNR, CDR2 FQNEAQ (reference sequence). V lost 2 bases to trimming and J lost 4 bases, with 6 bases between them. This CDR3 comprises 13 residues. This CDR3 reads CASSLNSYNEQFF. In DNA, the CDR3 is TGTGCCAGCAGCTTAAACAGTTACAATGAGCAGTTCTTC.

This clone was seen only a few times. The chain is built from TRBV4-1 and TRBJ2-3; the D gene is possibly TRBD2 (5 bases). This CDR3 comprises 16 residues. The germline V and J ends were trimmed by 1 base and 5 bases, with 16 bases remaining between them. Per germline, CDR1 MGHRA and CDR2 YSYEKL. The CDR3 here is CASSQGPSRQEDTQYF. The CDR3 nucleotides read TGCGCCAGCAGCCAAGGCCCTAGCCGGCAGGAAGATACGCAGTATTTT.

This clone appeared a few times. The rearrangement links TRBV7-2 to TRBJ1-2; 12 bases map to TRBD1. The CDR3 contains 14 residues. Trimming at V came to 4 bases and at J to 9 bases, leaving 6 bases not matched to a gene. Germline-derived CDR1 and CDR2 are SGHTA and FQGNSA. CDR3 DNA: TGTGCCAGCAGCTCCTCCGGGACAGGGGGCCGCTACACCTTC. It translates to CASSSSGTGGRYTF.

The chain is built from TRBV2 and TRBJ1-5; 7 nucleotides agree with TRBD1. The V gene end was trimmed by 5 bases and the J gene end by 1 base; junction bases not matched to a gene: 14. This CDR3 region has 18 residues. CDR1 is SNHLY and CDR2 is FYNNEI in the germline V gene. For the CDR3, the DNA is TGTGCCAGCAGTTTGCGGGATGGCACAGGGGTCAGCAATCAGCCCCAGCATTTT. It codes for CASSLRDGTGVSNQPQHF.

The chain combines TRBV15 with TRBJ1-5, with 8 bases lining up with TRBD1. After removal of 3 bases from V and 0 bases from J, the junction contained 1 base not matched to a gene. The length of the CDR3 is 15 residues. From germline, CDR1 is LNHNV and CDR2 YYDKDF (reference sequence). The CDR3 here is CATSRDRVSNQPQHF. The CDR3 coding sequence is TGTGCCACCAGCAGGGACAGGGTTAGCAATCAGCCCCAGCATTTT.

This clone has only a few counts. The genes are TRBV5-1 and TRBJ1-4; TRBD1 matches 7 bases. Germline CDR1 SGHRS, CDR2 YFSETQ. This CDR3 is 14 amino acids long. Losses at the gene ends were 3 bases for V and 4 bases for J; bases not matched to a gene: 3. The CDR3 here is CASSSGQVNEKLFF. CDR3 bases: TGCGCCAGCAGCTCCGGACAGGTTAATGAAAAACTGTTTTTT.

The rearrangement uses TRBV2 and TRBJ2-1; TRBD2 agrees at 11 bases. CDR1 is SNHLY and CDR2 is FYNNEI in the germline V gene. J was trimmed by 7 bases and V by 8 bases; bases with no gene match: 7. The CDR3 covers 14 residues. CDR3 sequence (DNA): TGTGCCAGCGTTAGCGGGAGGGCCGTTAATGAGCAGTTCTTC. Encoded protein: CASVSGRAVNEQFF.

This clone was counted only a few times. The V call is TRBV6-5, the J call TRBJ1-2; TRBD1 matches at 10 bases. This CDR3 is 14 amino acids long. Germline-derived CDR1 and CDR2 are MNHEY and SVGAGI. Trimming at V came to 2 bases and at J to 8 bases, leaving 5 bases not matched to a gene. CDR3 in amino acids: CASSYGTGDRGYTF. In nucleotides, the CDR3 is TGTGCCAGCAGTTACGGGACAGGGGATCGCGGCTACACCTTC.

This clone was observed a handful of times. The rearrangement links TRBV7-2 to TRBJ2-2, with TRBD1 as a possible D gene (6 bases). The CDR3 totals 14 residues. Germline lookup yields CDR1 SGHTA and CDR2 FQGNSA. V lost 1 base to trimming and J lost 8 bases, with 11 bases between them. The CDR3 DNA sequence: TGTGCCAGCAGCTTAGTACAGGGCAGAGGGGAGCTGTTTTTT. This gives the protein CASSLVQGRGELFF.

The rearrangement uses TRBV6-1 and TRBJ1-2; D perhaps matches TRBD1 (5 bases). Trimming left V 1 base short and J 2 bases short, with 11 bases between. The CDR3 contains 15 residues. The V gene's germline CDR1 is MNHNS and CDR2 SASEGT. The CDR3 is CASSEGGLGNYGYTF. As DNA, the CDR3 is TGTGCCAGCAGTGAAGGGGGCTTAGGAAACTATGGCTACACCTTC.

J is TRBJ1-1 and V is TRBV29-1; possible D gene TRBD1, 5 bases. V was shortened by 6 bases and J by 13 bases, with 18 bases between the two germline ends. The CDR3 has 11 amino acids. From germline, CDR1 is SQVTM and CDR2 ANQGSEA. The CDR3 region has the DNA TGCAGCGTGGGGGAGGGTCAATCGGGTTTCTTT. Protein product: CSVGEGQSGFF.

The V and J genes are TRBV30 and TRBJ1-1; D is perhaps TRBD1 (5 bases). CDR3 length equals 12 residues. In germline, CDR1 is GTSNPN, CDR2 SVGIG (reference sequence). The CDR3 here is CACGRGTTEAFF. The CDR3 nucleotides read TGTGCTTGTGGGAGGGGTACCACTGAAGCTTTCTTT.

The chain combines TRBV18 with TRBJ1-2; 9 bases align to TRBD1. CDR1 is KGHSH, CDR2 LQKENI, per germline. V dropped 0 bases and J dropped 7; count of bases not matched to a gene: 3. The CDR3 length is 14 residues. The CDR3 loop is CASSPPQGAGGYTF. Written as DNA, the CDR3 is TGTGCCAGCTCACCACCACAGGGGGCTGGTGGCTACACCTTC.

The rearrangement joins TRBV14 to TRBJ2-2, with D hard to call. This CDR3 is built from 16 residues. CDR1 and CDR2 (germline): SGHDN, FVKESK. V gave up 1 base and J gave up 3 bases, with 12 bases separating them. CDR3 protein: CASSQAWQIDTGELFF. The CDR3 DNA reads as TGTGCCAGCAGCCAAGCTTGGCAGATCGACACCGGGGAGCTGTTTTTT.

This chain joins TRBV5-1 and TRBJ2-1; 7 bases are a match to TRBD1. The length of the CDR3 is 15 residues. The germline gives CDR1 SGHRS, CDR2 YFSETQ. The V gene end was trimmed by 4 bases and the J gene end by 6 bases; junction bases not matched to a gene: 10. CDR3 nucleotides: TGCGCCAGCAGCCAAGGACAGGAAGGTATCAATGAGCAGTTCTTC. Translating gives CASSQGQEGINEQFF. The complete variable domain, with remaining parts taken from reference TRBV5-1 and TRBJ2-1, reads KAGVTQTPRYLIKTRGQQVTLSCSPISGHRSVSWYQQTPGQGLQFLFEYFSETQRNKGNFPGRFSGRQFSNSRSEMNVSTLELGDSALYLCASSQGQEGINEQFFGPGTRLTVL.

This chain uses TRBV11-2 with TRBJ2-2, with 8 nucleotides matching TRBD2. This CDR3 spans 16 amino acids. The germline V gene encodes CDR1 SGHAT and CDR2 FQNNGV. Trimming removed 3 bases from V and 1 base from J; junction bases left unmatched: 4. The CDR3 DNA sequence: TGTGCCAGCAGCTTTGGTGCGGGGGGGAACACCGGGGAGCTGTTTTTT. This sequence encodes CASSFGAGGNTGELFF.

On this clone: Other DNA sequences in the same sample also yield this CDR3. This chain uses TRBV11-2 with TRBJ1-1; no clear D gene. Germline V gene data show CDR1 as SGHAT and CDR2 as FQNNGV. The ends were cut back, 2 bases at V and 0 bases at J, with 7 bases in the middle. This CDR3 has 14 amino acids. The CDR3 here is CASSLSSVNTEAFF. The CDR3 bases are TGTGCCAGCAGCTTATCGTCCGTGAACACTGAAGCTTTCTTT.

The chain carries TRBV9 and TRBJ2-3; TRBD2 matches 13 bases. The V gene's germline CDR1 is SGDLS and CDR2 YYNGEE. There are 16 residues in the CDR3. J lost 4 bases, V lost 0 bases, and 2 bases had no gene match. CDR3 DNA sequence: TGTGCCAGCAGCGTAGAACTAGCGGGAGGGGCAGATACGCAGTATTTT. Translated: CASSVELAGGADTQYF.

The V call is TRBV11-2, the J call TRBJ2-3, with a tentative D call TRBD2 (5 bases). Trimming took off 2 bases at V and 5 bases at J, with 8 bases between the two ends. This CDR3 contains 13 residues. The germline V gene encodes CDR1 SGHAT and CDR2 FQNNGV. CDR3 sequence (DNA): TGTGCCAGCAGCTTAACTACTAGAGATACGCAGTATTTT. Encoded protein: CASSLTTRDTQYF.

This chain joins TRBV5-1 and TRBJ1-6; the D is unclear. The CDR3 loop spans 13 amino acids. The V end lost 0 bases, the J end lost 12 bases, and 10 bases lay between the germline ends. CDR1 and CDR2 (germline): SGHRS, YFSETQ. In DNA, the CDR3 is TGCGCCAGCAGCTTGGATGGTACAGTACCCCTCCACTTT. Amino acid sequence: CASSLDGTVPLHF.

CDR3 nucleotides: TGTGCCAGCAGTTACTCTTACAGGGGGGGAACTGAAGCTTTCTTT. It specifies CASSYSYRGGTEAFF. This rearrangement joins TRBV6-6 to TRBJ1-1, with TRBD1 identical over 8 bases. The CDR3 loop spans 15 amino acids. The V segment lost 0 bases and the J segment 5 bases; nucleotides outside the gene matches: 5. Germline V lookup: CDR1 MNHNY, CDR2 SVGAGI (reference sequence).